The 5 T cell receptor beta chains below come from one sample, sequenced in a study of blood T cells in healthy people across ages. Primed by a sample-barcoded 5' primer and a J-beta primer mix, a second PCR proceeded for about 6 to 11 cycles. TCRdb re-called the 5' RACE reads with MiXCR, one entry per CDR3 protein. The top ten clones hold 30% to 40% of a sample with roughly 700,000 distinct CDR3 sequences, around half of them seen once. The sample taken for sequencing was blood. The receptors stem from an older woman in good health.

The V call is TRBV11-1, the J call TRBJ2-7, with 14 bases identical to TRBD2. The CDR3 is 18 amino acids. CDR1 and CDR2 (germline): SGHAT, FQDESV (reference sequence). V lost 0 bases, J lost 2 bases, and 6 bases stayed unmatched. DNA for the CDR3: TGTGCCAGCAGCTTAGCGTTCGGACTAGCGGGAGGAGCCTACGAGCAGTACTTC. This codes for CASSLAFGLAGGAYEQYF.

This clonotype was detected many times. The chain is built from TRBV9 and TRBJ2-5; the D gene is possibly TRBD1 (6 bases). Germline-derived CDR1 and CDR2 are SGDLS and YYNGEE. V was shortened by 2 bases and J by 1 base, with 12 bases between the two germline ends. This CDR3 is 15 amino acids long. CDR3 sequence: CASSVQGNFQETQYF. The DNA for the CDR3 is TGTGCCAGCAGCGTCCAGGGGAACTTCCAAGAGACCCAGTACTTC.

In its sample, this clonotype was seen a few times. The chain is built from TRBV28 and TRBJ2-7; tentatively, D is TRBD1 (6 bases). V was cut by 4 bases and J by 3 bases, with 13 bases left in between. The CDR3 contains 14 residues. Germline V gene data show CDR1 as MDHEN and CDR2 as SYDVKM. The CDR3: CASSSLQQGYEQYF. CDR3 coding DNA: TGTGCCAGCAGTTCACTACAACAGGGCTACGAGCAGTACTTC.

Notes on this clonotype: A much larger clone differs from this one at a single base, so this may be a read error. This sequence joins TRBV3-1 and TRBJ2-2, with TRBD2 as a possible D gene (5 bases). Germline values: CDR1 LGHDT, CDR2 YNNKEL (reference sequence). The CDR3 sequence is 13 residues long. CDR3 bases: TGTGCCAGCAGCCAATTTACCTCCGGGGTGCTGTTTTTT. Protein product: CASSQFTSGVLFF.

There are a few counts of this clonotype. V and J are TRBV5-1 and TRBJ2-7; 7 positions match TRBD1. The trim removed 0 bases at V and 3 bases at J, leaving 3 bases unmatched. Germline lookup yields CDR1 SGHRS and CDR2 YFSETQ. The CDR3 is 14 amino acids. Here the CDR3 DNA reads TGCGCCAGCAGCTTGGGGACAGGAATCTACGAGCAGTACTTC. Its protein is CASSLGTGIYEQYF.